Shown below are 25 T cell receptor beta chains from a single sample sequenced in a study of blood T cells in healthy people across ages. Then a second PCR, running roughly 7 to 11 cycles, was carried out with a sample-barcoded 5' primer and a J-beta primer mix. MiXCR was run by TCRdb on the 5' RACE reads, yielding one entry per CDR3 protein. The table has around 1,500,000 distinct CDR3 sequences, around 42% seen once; the top ten hold 7.9%. The specimen sequenced was blood. The receptor set was obtained from a young woman in good health.

This clonotype was observed a handful of times. The chain uses TRBV28 and TRBJ1-1; D is unclear. Germline lookup yields CDR1 MDHEN and CDR2 SYDVKM. The germline V and J ends were trimmed by 7 bases and 0 bases, with 12 bases remaining between them. CDR3 length: 14 amino acids. CDR3 residues: CASMRPRMNTEAFF. The CDR3 region has the DNA TGTGCCAGCATGAGGCCCAGAATGAACACTGAAGCTTTCTTT.

About this clonotype: A read error may be the cause here, since a much bigger clone is one base away. The CDR3 loop is CASSLEGALQNQETQYF. Written as DNA, the CDR3 is TGTGCCAGCAGTCTAGAGGGGGCCCTACAAAACCAAGAGACCCAGTACTTC. J is TRBJ2-5 and V is TRBV6-6; 7 bases match TRBD1. The CDR3 contains 17 residues. Germline-derived CDR1 and CDR2 are MNHNY and SVGAGI (reference sequence). V trimming: 5 bases; J trimming: 0 bases; junction bases outside the gene matches: 12.

The V and J genes are TRBV3-1 and TRBJ2-1; D uncertain. CDR3 size: 11 residues. Germline V gene lookup returns CDR1 LGHDT and CDR2 YNNKEL (reference sequence). With 6 bases removed from V and 6 bases from J, the gap between germline ends came to 6 bases. This CDR3 reads CASRHSNEQFF. CDR3 sequence (DNA): TGTGCCAGCAGACACAGCAATGAGCAGTTCTTC.

The chain employs TRBV15 and TRBJ2-6; D is possibly TRBD1 (5 bases). The CDR3 sequence is 20 residues long. Per the germline V gene, CDR1 is LNHNV and CDR2 is YYDKDF (reference sequence). The germline V and J ends were trimmed by 0 bases and 0 bases, with 18 bases remaining between them. CDR3 amino acids: CATSRDRYQTAASGANVLTF. DNA of the CDR3: TGTGCCACCAGCAGAGATCGATATCAGACAGCCGCCTCTGGGGCCAACGTCCTGACTTTC.

This clonotype has at least ten counts. V usage is TRBV12-3 or TRBV12-4 and J usage is TRBJ2-3; 10 nucleotides line up with TRBD2. This CDR3 spans 15 amino acids. Losses at the gene ends were 6 bases for V and 4 bases for J; bases not matched to a gene: 7. The CDR3 region is CASSLSGGAADTQYF. In DNA form, the CDR3 reads TGTGCCAGCAGCTTAAGCGGGGGGGCAGCAGATACGCAGTATTTT.

This clonotype was detected once. The rearrangement uses TRBV20-1 and TRBJ2-1; 8 nucleotides align to TRBD1. This CDR3 is 16 amino acids long. Trimming removed 2 bases from V and 4 bases from J; junction bases left unmatched: 10. Germline lookup yields CDR1 DFQATT and CDR2 SNEGSKA (reference sequence). The CDR3 coding sequence is TGCAGTGCTAGAAAGGGACAGGAGACGAAATACAATGAGCAGTTCTTC. As protein: CSARKGQETKYNEQFF.

This clonotype has more than one count but fewer than ten. This rearrangement joins TRBV7-7 to TRBJ1-1; TRBD1 might be the D (6 bases). CDR1 and CDR2 from the germline V gene are SSHAT and FNYEAQ (reference sequence). Between the trimmed V and J ends, which lost 3 bases and 0 bases, there was a span of 14 bases. This CDR3 contains 16 residues. The CDR3 region is CASSLITGSMNTEAFF. CDR3 DNA sequence: TGTGCCAGCAGCTTGATAACAGGGTCCATGAACACTGAAGCTTTCTTT.

The chain joins TRBV5-1 to TRBJ2-7; 7 positions agree with TRBD1. Germline values: CDR1 SGHRS, CDR2 YFSETQ. V gave up 3 bases and J gave up 5 bases; unmatched junction bases: 8. CDR3 length: 14 residues. DNA of the CDR3: TGCGCCAGCAGCTCTTCGGGACAGTCCGACGAGCAGTACTTC. Its translation: CASSSSGQSDEQYF. Combining the CDR3 with reference TRBV5-1 and TRBJ2-7 gives the whole variable domain KAGVTQTPRYLIKTRGQQVTLSCSPISGHRSVSWYQQTPGQGLQFLFEYFSETQRNKGNFPGRFSGRQFSNSRSEMNVSTLELGDSALYLCASSSSGQSDEQYFGPGTRLTVT.

The genes are TRBV20-1 and TRBJ2-1, with D maybe TRBD2 (5 bases). The CDR3 loop spans 14 amino acids. The germline CDR1 and CDR2 sequences are DFQATT and SNEGSKA (reference sequence). V dropped 3 bases and J dropped 5 bases, with 14 bases sitting between them. The CDR3: CSARKADPHNEQFF. The CDR3 DNA is TGCAGTGCTAGGAAAGCGGATCCCCACAATGAGCAGTTCTTC.

The J gene is TRBJ2-1, the V gene TRBV10-3; 12 bases are a match to TRBD2. This CDR3 spans 16 amino acids. V gave up 4 bases and J gave up 6 bases; unmatched junction bases: 7. CDR1 and CDR2 from the germline V gene are ENHRY and SYGVKD. The CDR3: CAISVRLAGESNEQFF. DNA for the CDR3: TGTGCCATCAGTGTACGACTAGCGGGAGAATCCAATGAGCAGTTCTTC.

J is TRBJ1-5 and V is TRBV6-1, with TRBD1 identical over 8 bases. In germline, CDR1 is MNHNS, CDR2 SASEGT. Trimming at V came to 6 bases and at J to 4 bases, leaving 20 bases not matched to a gene. CDR3 size: 19 residues. The CDR3 sequence is CASSRLGGQAQRGNQPQHF. CDR3 nucleotides: TGTGCCAGCAGCCGACTTGGGGGACAGGCCCAGAGGGGGAATCAGCCCCAGCATTTT.

The chain couples TRBV28 to TRBJ2-5, with a weak D call TRBD1 (5 bases). The CDR3 contains 15 residues. CDR1 MDHEN and CDR2 SYDVKM come from the germline V gene. The germline V and J ends were trimmed by 9 bases and 1 base, with 18 bases remaining between them. CDR3 sequence reads: CASSPIRDLQETQYF. Written as DNA, the CDR3 is TGTGCCAGTAGTCCAATCAGGGATCTCCAAGAGACCCAGTACTTC.

The V and J genes are TRBV20-1 and TRBJ2-5; D is tentatively TRBD1 or TRBD2 (5 bases each). The CDR3 has 14 amino acids. Per the germline V gene, CDR1 is DFQATT and CDR2 is SNEGSKA (reference sequence). Trimming took off 6 bases at V and 7 bases at J, with 21 bases between the two ends. In nucleotides, the CDR3 is TGCAGTGCACGAGGACTGGGGGATATCGGGACCCAGTACTTC. Its translation is CSARGLGDIGTQYF.

This clonotype has only a few counts. The chain joins TRBV12-3 or TRBV12-4 to TRBJ1-5; D is uncertain. The CDR3 length is 13 residues. The V and J ends lost 6 bases and 4 bases respectively, with 10 bases between them. This CDR3 reads CASSRTWNQPQHF. DNA for the CDR3: TGTGCCAGCAGCCGGACGTGGAATCAGCCCCAGCATTTT.

This clonotype has more than one count but fewer than ten. The V call is TRBV4-2, the J call TRBJ2-7; D might be TRBD2 (6 bases). V was pared by 3 bases and J by 1 base, with 13 bases between. The CDR3 spans 15 residues. Germline loops: CDR1 LGHNA, CDR2 YNFKEQ. The CDR3 region has the DNA TGTGCCAGCAGCCAGAGCACGGGACTGTCCTACGAGCAGTACTTC. Protein sequence: CASSQSTGLSYEQYF.

This clonotype came up a few times. The chain employs TRBV7-2 and TRBJ2-7; possibly TRBD1 or TRBD2 for D (5 bases each). CDR1 SGHTA and CDR2 FQGNSA come from the germline V gene. The V gene lost 5 bases and the J gene lost 5 bases, with 25 bases spanning the gap. The CDR3 loop spans 17 amino acids. CDR3 DNA: TGTGCCAGCAGCCTCTCTCCTGGCTCCTTGGGACCCCACGAGCAGTACTTC. Translation gives CASSLSPGSLGPHEQYF.

This clonotype was seen a few times. The V call is TRBV5-1, the J call TRBJ2-7; 7 nucleotides align to TRBD1. Near its end, the DNA agrees better with TRBJ2-5, so the J call may be wrong. This CDR3 contains 14 residues. Germline V gene sequence: CDR1 SGHRS, CDR2 YFSETQ. The chain's CDR3 is CASTEGQPQETQYF. The CDR3 nucleotides read TGCGCCAGCACCGAGGGACAGCCCCAAGAGACCCAGTACTTC.

In regard to this clonotype: A read error may account for a junction end that differs from germline. The chain recombines TRBV29-1 with TRBJ2-1, with 9 bases fitting TRBD2. The germline gives CDR1 SQVTM, CDR2 ANQGSEA. CDR3 length equals 14 residues. CDR3 loop: CSVEDRLAVGERFF. CDR3 nucleotides: TGCAGCGTTGAAGACCGACTAGCGGTGGGCGAGCGGTTCTTC.

This clonotype was seen a handful of times. The genes are TRBV7-3 and TRBJ1-6; 8 bases line up with TRBD1. CDR1 and CDR2 (germline): SGHTA, FQGTGA. CDR3 length equals 14 residues. The trim removed 6 bases at V and 9 bases at J, leaving 7 bases unmatched. The CDR3 is CASSSTGVGSPLHF. The DNA for the CDR3 is TGTGCCAGCAGTTCGACAGGGGTTGGTTCACCCCTCCACTTT.

The chain combines TRBV11-2 with TRBJ2-5; no reliable D call. Germline V gives CDR1 SGHAT, CDR2 FQNNGV. This CDR3 is built from 12 residues. Trimming took 6 bases from V and 4 from J, leaving 9 bases between them. The CDR3 here is CASSPARETQYF. DNA of the CDR3: TGTGCCAGCAGTCCAGCGAGAGAGACCCAGTACTTC.

V and J are TRBV15 and TRBJ2-1; 12 positions match TRBD2. CDR1 and CDR2 (germline): LNHNV, YYDKDF (reference sequence). The V segment lost 0 bases and the J segment 2 bases; nucleotides outside the gene matches: 11. The CDR3 runs 20 residues. CDR3: CATSRDRRLAGGRTYNEQFF. In DNA, the CDR3 is TGTGCCACCAGCAGAGATAGGAGGCTAGCGGGGGGGCGGACCTACAATGAGCAGTTCTTC.

The V and J genes are TRBV4-2 and TRBJ2-1; D remains ambiguous. Germline CDR1 and CDR2: LGHNA and YNFKEQ. The V end lost 0 bases, the J end lost 5 bases, and 11 bases lay between the germline ends. The CDR3 covers 15 residues. CDR3 bases: TGTGCCAGCAGCCAAGAGGCATACGAGAACAATGAGCAGTTCTTC. Amino acid sequence: CASSQEAYENNEQFF.

The DNA of the CDR3 is TGTGCCAGCAGCAGGCATACAGGGGGCTACGAGCAGTACTTC. As protein: CASSRHTGGYEQYF. This chain links TRBV7-2 with TRBJ2-4; TRBD1 matches 8 bases. The J call may be faulty, since TRBJ2-7 better matches the DNA end. There are 14 residues in the CDR3. Germline lookup yields CDR1 SGHTA and CDR2 FQGNSA.

On this clonotype itself: A much larger clone sits a single nucleotide away, making a read error possible. V is TRBV20-1 and J is TRBJ2-3, with 9 bases matching TRBD2. This CDR3 spans 16 amino acids. CDR1 and CDR2 (germline): DFQATT, SNEGSKA (reference sequence). As DNA, the CDR3 is TGCAGTGCTAGTGGACGGCTAGCGGGGTTTGGAGATACGCGGTATTTT. Residues: CSASGRLAGFGDTRYF.

V is TRBV7-2 and J is TRBJ1-5; possibly TRBD1 for D (6 bases). This CDR3 is 17 amino acids long. V lost 4 bases, J lost 9 bases, and 25 bases lay in between. Germline V gives CDR1 SGHTA, CDR2 FQGNSA. The CDR3 DNA reads TGTGCCAGCAGCTCCGATGCGGAACAGGGAAGTAAGGCGCCCCAGCATTTT. It is translated as CASSSDAEQGSKAPQHF.